This T cell receptor beta chain comes out of a study of tumor-infiltrating lymphocytes in primary liver carcinoma. Co-extraction yielded RNA and DNA from approximately 22-30 mg of unsorted bulk tissue. Germline loops: CDR1 SNHLY, CDR2 FYNNEI. This CDR3 has 13 amino acids. On this clonotype itself: The germline gene is not matched at one end of the junction; a read error may be the cause.

Constant-region priming of around 490 ng total RNA yielded TCR beta cDNA. Construction of TCR beta libraries relied on three successive nested multiplex PCR rounds employing slightly modified ARM-PCR. The opening two PCR rounds, nine to eleven cycles each, paired TRBV1-TRBV30 forward primers with a C-beta reverse primer. Each CDR3 protein is one row after TCRdb ran MiXCR on the multiplex PCR reads. The sample shows 95,000 to 100,000 distinct CDR3 sequences, around 73% of them seen only once. The sequenced sample was liver tumor tissue from sampling region 2. Specified subset: tumor region T2, inferior pole. This chain links TRBV2 with TRBJ2-5; a possible D gene is TRBD2 (5 bases). This sequence was found in an older woman with primary liver carcinoma and hepatitis B virus infection. The CDR3 bases are TGTGCCAACAGTGAGGGCCCATCGGAGACCCAGTACTTC. It is translated as CANSEGPSETQYF.